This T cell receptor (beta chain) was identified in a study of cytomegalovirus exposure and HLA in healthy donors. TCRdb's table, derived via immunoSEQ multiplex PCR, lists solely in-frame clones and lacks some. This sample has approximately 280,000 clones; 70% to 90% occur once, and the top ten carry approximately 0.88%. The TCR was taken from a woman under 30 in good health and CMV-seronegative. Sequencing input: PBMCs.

The CDR3 nucleotides read TGTGCCAGCAGTGCCCTGGGACAGCAAGAGACCCAGTACTTC. Amino acids: CASSALGQQETQYF. The rearrangement links TRBV25-1 to TRBJ2-5, with 7 bases fitting TRBD1. The V gene end was trimmed by 4 bases and the J gene end by 2 bases; junction bases not matched to a gene: 4. This CDR3 contains 14 residues. Germline V gives CDR1 MGHDK, CDR2 SYGVNS.